This TCR beta chain was recorded in a study of T cells generated in artificial thymic organoids (dated 2017 in TCRdb). About the investigation overall: TCR alpha and beta CDR3 repertoires of in vitro artificial thymic organoid-derived CD8 single positive T cells were compared with thymic and peripheral blood naive CD8 T cells. The repertoire sequencing data shown were described as representative of three independent experiments.

The research as a whole found: No skewed Valpha or Vbeta usage was observed in organoid-derived T cells, a finding that argues against dominance of unconventional lineages or clonal expansions. The TCR clonotype diversity of organoid-derived CD8 single positive T cells was physiological and comparable to that of naive CD8 T cells from thymus and blood.

Artificial thymic organoids were built by aggregating human HSPCs with MS5 murine stromal cells transduced with human DLL1, cultured at an air-liquid interface. Hematopoietic stem and progenitor cells that were CD34+CD3-, FACS-purified and depleted of residual T cells served as the seed cells for the organoids. The organoids were grown in serum-free RB27 medium, which consisted of RPMI 1640 supplemented with B27, FLT3L, IL-7 and ascorbic acid. Organoid and thymic CD3+TCRalphabeta+CD8 single positive T cells were FACS sorted before RNA extraction. For each sample, total RNA was purified from around 40,000 to 200,000 sorted cells using the RNeasy Micro kit, and RNA quality was checked on an Agilent RNA 6000 Nano chip. TCRalpha and TCRbeta libraries were amplified separately by semi-nested PCR with Advantage 2 and reverse primers in the TRAC or TRBC constant regions. The amount of total RNA going into first-strand cDNA synthesis ranged between roughly 3.5 and 550 ng. TCR cDNA libraries were generated by 5'-RACE using the SMARTer PCR cDNA Synthesis kit, with a poly-dT primer employed for first-strand synthesis. Each semi-nested reverse primer in the constant region carried a 5-nucleotide sample-specific barcode, and the resulting products were cleaned up with the Zymo DNA Clean and Concentrator-5 kit. Up to ten barcoded samples were pooled, ligated to Illumina adaptors and sequenced as 2 x 150 bp paired-end reads on an Illumina MiSeq. On the authors' methods: After demultiplexing, reads were aligned using BLAT against a custom library built from IMGT containing every combination of human TRAV, TRAJ, TRBV, TRBD and TRBJ. The best BLAT hits were picked using pslCDnaFilter (-maxAligns=1, -ignoreIntrons), and custom Perl scripts were used to calculate clonotype frequencies. In-frame beta chains were kept once TCRdb had trimmed the public reads at Q25 with fastp and called clones with MiXCR. Rows are combined by CDR3 protein, so each entry shows the most common genes and DNA. For this entry, the V and J calls and clone size follow TCRdb and not the study's own pipeline. The sample includes 7,500 to 9,000 distinct CDR3 sequences, with 20% to 30% observed a single time. Of the sample, about 3% is held by the ten largest clones.

The germline ends are 3 bases apart after V is trimmed by 3 bases and J by 7 bases. CDR1 and CDR2 (LNHDA, SQIVND) derive from the germline V gene (reference sequence). The CDR3 contains 10 residues, cysteine and phenylalanine counted. The DNA shown is the 30-base CDR3, in frame from base 1. This clonotype was detected a few times. Its cognate antigen has yet to be identified. The input lacks base qualities; no much larger clone sits a single base away. This sequence uses TRBV19 and TRBJ1-1, with no D gene named confidently. This sequence originates from a human donor who gave cord blood stem cells for thymic organoid culture, a cardiac surgery patient who gave postnatal thymus, or a blood donor (not recorded which). Sequencing used naive CD8+ T cells grown in artificial thymic organoids from cord blood stem and progenitor cells. In the paper's terms, the cell subset or site label means: CD3+TCRalphabeta+CD8SP T cells; for blood, CD45RO-CCR7+ naive CD8+ T cells. The DNA sequence reads TGTGCCAGTAGTATCGGTGAAGCTTTCTTT. Protein translation: CASSIGEAFF.